Listed below are T cell receptor beta chains from one sample, sequenced in a study of OX40 agonist ivuxolimab in advanced cancers. TCRdb's table, derived via immunoSEQ multiplex PCR, lists solely in-frame clones and lacks some. The sample shows approximately 84,000 clones, under 95% of them seen only once. Source: CD4+ or CD8+ T cells sorted from blood, taken in a trial of the OX40 agonist ivuxolimab. Every receptor here comes from an adult with an advanced solid tumor such as melanoma, head and neck, liver or kidney cancer. The CDR3 runs from the conserved cysteine through the conserved F or W. D genes are given only for firm matches. Where a row states a size, it is once, few, many or the class of an expanded clone; other rows omit it.

size | J | V | D | DNA | CDR3
- | TRBJ2-7 | TRBV11-2 | - | TGTGCCAGCAGCTGGGGTCTATCGTACGAGCAGTACTTC | CASSWGLSYEQYF
few | TRBJ2-7 | TRBV9 | - | TGTGCCAGCAGCGTAGTTGACGGCCCCTACGAGCAGTACTTC | CASSVVDGPYEQYF
- | TRBJ2-2 | TRBV6-5 | - | TGTGCCAGCCAACCGGACAGTACGAACACCGGGGAGCTGTTTTTT | CASQPDSTNTGELFF
- | TRBJ2-7 | TRBV7-9 | TRBD2 | TGTGCCAGCAGCTCGGGACTAGCGGGCGAGCAGTACTTC | CASSSGLAGEQYF
- | TRBJ2-3 | TRBV5-4 | - | TGTGCCAGCAGCTTTACTGCCAGACAGCCAGATACGCAGTATTTT | CASSFTARQPDTQYF
- | TRBJ1-5 | TRBV7-8 | - | TGTGCCAGCAGCTCCGCCTCAGGGTTAAGCAATCAGCCCCAGCATTTT | CASSSASGLSNQPQHF
- | TRBJ2-7 | TRBV9 | TRBD1 | TGTGCCAGCAGCGTAGCCGGGACAGGGCTTCGCGAGCAGTACTTC | CASSVAGTGLREQYF
- | TRBJ1-5 | TRBV7-8 | - | TGTGCCAGCAGCTTAGCGGATTCTAGCAATCAGCCCCAGCATTTT | CASSLADSSNQPQHF
few | TRBJ1-1 | TRBV5-1 | - | TGCGCCAGCAGCTTGACAGACACTGAAGCTTTCTTT | CASSLTDTEAFF
- | TRBJ2-7 | TRBV11-2 | - | TGTGCCAGCAGCTTAGGAGGGTCGGGGACCTACGAGCAGTACTTC | CASSLGGSGTYEQYF
- | TRBJ2-3 | TRBV5-6 | - | TGTGCCAGCAGCTTGGCGACTACACCCACAGATACGCAGTATTTT | CASSLATTPTDTQYF
- | TRBJ2-1 | TRBV19 | TRBD2 | TGTGCCAGTATGTCGGGGGGAAGGGAGCAGTTCTTC | CASMSGGREQFF
- | TRBJ1-3 | TRBV15 | TRBD1 | TGTGCCACCAGCAGGGACAGGGGTTCTGGAAACACCATATATTTT | CATSRDRGSGNTIYF
once | TRBJ2-7 | TRBV27 | - | TGTGCCAGCAGTTTAGGGGGACACACCTACGAGCAGTACTTC | CASSLGGHTYEQYF
- | TRBJ1-1 | TRBV27 | - | TGTGCCAGCAGTTTATCCCCTGGGGGTCTTTCTGAAGCTTTCTTT | CASSLSPGGLSEAFF
- | TRBJ1-5 | TRBV13 | - | TGTGCCAGCAGCTTATCAGGGAAAGGCCAGCCCCAGCATTTT | CASSLSGKGQPQHF
- | TRBJ2-1 | TRBV7-3 | - | TGTGCCAGCAGCTTAACGTTTGGTACCGCACGGGACAATGAGCAGTTCTTC | CASSLTFGTARDNEQFF
- | TRBJ2-7 | TRBV27 | - | TGTGCCAGCAGTTTAGCACTAGGAGTGAACGAGCAGTACTTC | CASSLALGVNEQYF
- | TRBJ2-5 | TRBV5-1 | - | TGCGCCAGCAGCCCCCGCCGGGAGACCCAGTACTTC | CASSPRRETQYF
- | TRBJ2-5 | TRBV28 | TRBD2 | TGTGCCAGCACCCTCCCGGCTAGCGGGGGGGCCGGAGAGACCCAGTACTTC | CASTLPASGGAGETQYF
- | TRBJ1-6 | TRBV19 | - | TGTGCCACCTCCCTCACCCAGGTGCCCTCCTATAATTCACCCCTCCACTTT | CATSLTQVPSYNSPLHF
- | TRBJ2-3 | TRBV9 | - | TGTGCCAGCAGCGTAGTCTCCCCAGATACGCAGTATTTT | CASSVVSPDTQYF
- | TRBJ2-7 | TRBV4-2 | TRBD2 | TGTGCCAGCAGCCAAGGGAGCGGGAGCTCCTACGAGCAGTACTTC | CASSQGSGSSYEQYF
- | TRBJ1-2 | TRBV9 | TRBD1 | TGTGCCAGCAGCGATCCGGGACAGGGAGACCGCTATGGCTACACCTTC | CASSDPGQGDRYGYTF
- | TRBJ1-2 | TRBV7-9 | - | TGTGCCAGCAGCCCGGGAGCTTCCTATGGCTACACCTTC | CASSPGASYGYTF
- | TRBJ2-1 | TRBV15 | TRBD2 | TGTGCCACCAGCAGTTCTGGACTAGCGGTTAACAATGAGCAGTTCTTC | CATSSSGLAVNNEQFF
once | TRBJ1-3 | TRBV5-4 | TRBD1 | TGTGCCAGCAGCTTGTGGGGGACAGGGCCCGGCTCTGGAAACACCATATATTTT | CASSLWGTGPGSGNTIYF
- | TRBJ1-1 | TRBV30 | - | TGTGCCTGGAGTGTAGGCCAGAGGTCTGAAGCTTTCTTT | CAWSVGQRSEAFF
- | TRBJ1-1 | TRBV27 | - | TGTGCCAGCAGTTTTTTGCTGAGGGGGAGGAACACTGAAGCTTTCTTT | CASSFLLRGRNTEAFF
- | TRBJ1-2 | TRBV7-8 | - | TGTGCCAGCAGCTTAGCGCGGAAGCCAACAGGGAATGGCTACACCTTC | CASSLARKPTGNGYTF
- | TRBJ2-7 | TRBV19 | - | TGTGCCAGTAGTATAGATCCAGGGAACGAGCAGTACTTC | CASSIDPGNEQYF
- | TRBJ1-1 | TRBV9 | - | TGTGCCAGCAGCGTAGGAGATAGGACTGAAGCTTTCTTT | CASSVGDRTEAFF
- | TRBJ2-2 | TRBV20-1 | - | TGCAGTGCTTCTTTCACCGGGGAGCTGTTTTTT | CSASFTGELFF
- | TRBJ2-1 | TRBV4-1 | TRBD2 | TGCGCCAGCAGCCCCTCACCGGGACTAGCGAATGAGCAGTTCTTC | CASSPSPGLANEQFF
- | TRBJ2-6 | TRBV30 | - | TGTGCCTGGAGAACCCCAGGGACCGGGGCCAACGTCCTGACTTTC | CAWRTPGTGANVLTF
- | TRBJ2-7 | TRBV20-1 | - | TGCAGTGCTTTGACTACTGGCGAGCAGTACTTC | CSALTTGEQYF
- | TRBJ2-2 | TRBV4-1 | - | TGCGCCAGCAGCCAATCCAACAGAGGGGAGCTGTTTTTT | CASSQSNRGELFF
- | TRBJ2-1 | TRBV2 | TRBD1 | TGTGCCACACTAACTGGGGACAGAGGGAATGAGCAGTTCTTC | CATLTGDRGNEQFF
- | TRBJ2-5 | TRBV5-8 | - | TGTGCCAGCAGCTTATGGGGGCAGCGAGAGACCCAGTACTTC | CASSLWGQRETQYF
few | TRBJ2-2 | TRBV5-1 | - | TGCGCCAGCAGCTTGGGGGGCACCGGGGAGCTGTTTTTT | CASSLGGTGELFF